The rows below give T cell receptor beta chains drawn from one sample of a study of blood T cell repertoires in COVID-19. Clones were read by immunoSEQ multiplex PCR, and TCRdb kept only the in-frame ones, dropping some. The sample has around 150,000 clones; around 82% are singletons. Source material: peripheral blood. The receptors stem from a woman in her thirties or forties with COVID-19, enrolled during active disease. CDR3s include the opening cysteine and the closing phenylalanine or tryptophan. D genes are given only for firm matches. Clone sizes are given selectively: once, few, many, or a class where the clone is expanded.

CDR3aa: CASRLDRSTDTQYF
CDR3nt: TGTGCCAGTAGATTAGACAGGAGCACAGATACGCAGTATTTT
len: 14
j_gene: TRBJ2-3
v_gene: TRBV19
abundance: NA
d_gene: NA

CDR3aa: CASRYNRDQYGYTF
CDR3nt: TGTGCCAGCAGGTACAACAGGGATCAGTATGGCTACACCTTC
len: 14
j_gene: TRBJ1-2
v_gene: TRBV28
abundance: NA
d_gene: NA

CDR3aa: CASSQGAAARNTEAFF
CDR3nt: TGTGCCAGCAGCCAAGGAGCGGCGGCGCGTAACACTGAAGCTTTCTTT
len: 16
j_gene: TRBJ1-1
v_gene: TRBV3-1/TRBV3-2
abundance: NA
d_gene: NA

CDR3aa: CAISLAGGPDNEQFF
CDR3nt: TGTGCCATCAGTTTAGCGGGAGGACCCGACAATGAGCAGTTCTTC
len: 15
j_gene: TRBJ2-1
v_gene: TRBV10-3
abundance: NA
d_gene: TRBD2

CDR3aa: CASSSRTGGLETQYF
CDR3nt: TGTGCCAGCAGCTCACGGACAGGGGGCTTAGAGACCCAGTACTTC
len: 15
j_gene: TRBJ2-5
v_gene: TRBV7-6
abundance: NA
d_gene: TRBD1

CDR3aa: CASSLGTLYNEQFF
CDR3nt: TGTGCCAGCAGCCTTGGGACTCTCTACAATGAGCAGTTCTTC
len: 14
j_gene: TRBJ2-1
v_gene: TRBV3-1/TRBV3-2
abundance: NA
d_gene: NA

CDR3aa: CASSNRAGASYEQYF
CDR3nt: TGTGCCAGCAGCAACAGGGCAGGAGCCTCATACGAGCAGTACTTC
len: 15
j_gene: TRBJ2-7
v_gene: TRBV21-1
abundance: medium-sized
d_gene: NA

CDR3aa: CASTRWQRSGNTIYF
CDR3nt: TGTGCCAGCACCCGGTGGCAGCGCTCTGGAAACACCATATATTTT
len: 15
j_gene: TRBJ1-3
v_gene: TRBV5-6
abundance: NA
d_gene: NA

CDR3aa: CASRGARTVTTGELFF
CDR3nt: TGTGCCAGCAGGGGAGCCCGGACAGTCACCACCGGGGAGCTGTTTTTT
len: 16
j_gene: TRBJ2-2
v_gene: TRBV27
abundance: once
d_gene: NA

CDR3aa: CASSPHRGVTNEKLFF
CDR3nt: TGTGCCAGCAGTCCTCACCGGGGGGTGACTAATGAAAAACTGTTTTTT
len: 16
j_gene: TRBJ1-4
v_gene: TRBV27
abundance: NA
d_gene: NA

CDR3aa: CASSVGTLGYTF
CDR3nt: TGTGCCAGCAGCGTAGGGACTCTTGGCTACACCTTC
len: 12
j_gene: TRBJ1-2
v_gene: TRBV7-9
abundance: once
d_gene: NA

CDR3aa: CASSNRENQPQHF
CDR3nt: TGTGCCAGCAGTAACAGGGAGAATCAGCCCCAGCATTTT
len: 13
j_gene: TRBJ1-5
v_gene: TRBV6-1
abundance: NA
d_gene: NA

CDR3aa: CASSRQGRYGYTF
CDR3nt: TGTGCCAGCAGCCGACAGGGAAGATATGGCTACACCTTC
len: 13
j_gene: TRBJ1-2
v_gene: TRBV5-8
abundance: NA
d_gene: TRBD1

CDR3aa: CASSEAGAANEKLFF
CDR3nt: TGTGCCAGCAGCGAAGCAGGGGCTGCTAATGAAAAACTGTTTTTT
len: 15
j_gene: TRBJ1-4
v_gene: TRBV3-1/TRBV3-2
abundance: NA
d_gene: NA

CDR3aa: CATRGATSYEQYF
CDR3nt: TGTGCCACCCGCGGCGCAACTTCCTACGAGCAGTACTTC
len: 13
j_gene: TRBJ2-7
v_gene: TRBV10-3
abundance: NA
d_gene: NA

CDR3aa: CASSEGEATEAFF
CDR3nt: TGTGCCAGCAGTGAAGGGGAGGCCACTGAAGCTTTCTTT
len: 13
j_gene: TRBJ1-1
v_gene: TRBV6-1
abundance: few
d_gene: NA

CDR3aa: CASSYSGSSYNEQFF
CDR3nt: TGTGCCAGCAGTTACAGCGGGAGTTCCTACAATGAGCAGTTCTTC
len: 15
j_gene: TRBJ2-1
v_gene: TRBV27
abundance: once
d_gene: TRBD2

CDR3aa: CASSLTGTNTIYF
CDR3nt: TGTGCCAGCAGCCTTACAGGGACCAACACCATATATTTT
len: 13
j_gene: TRBJ1-3
v_gene: TRBV5-5
abundance: few
d_gene: NA

CDR3aa: CASSSLPGQGVNEQYF
CDR3nt: TGCGCCAGCAGCTCACTCCCGGGACAGGGTGTGAACGAGCAGTACTTC
len: 16
j_gene: TRBJ2-7
v_gene: TRBV5-1
abundance: few
d_gene: TRBD1

CDR3aa: CASSPREGLYGYTF
CDR3nt: TGTGCCAGCAGCCCCAGGGAGGGCCTATATGGCTACACCTTC
len: 14
j_gene: TRBJ1-2
v_gene: TRBV5-4
abundance: NA
d_gene: NA

CDR3aa: CASTEQGPNTEAFF
CDR3nt: TGTGCCAGCACAGAACAGGGGCCGAACACTGAAGCTTTCTTT
len: 14
j_gene: TRBJ1-1
v_gene: TRBV6-5
abundance: NA
d_gene: TRBD1

CDR3aa: CASSPGTGNTEAFF
CDR3nt: TGTGCCAGCTCGCCCGGGACAGGGAACACTGAAGCTTTCTTT
len: 14
j_gene: TRBJ1-1
v_gene: TRBV18
abundance: NA
d_gene: TRBD1

CDR3aa: CASSEWQEKLFF
CDR3nt: TGCGCCAGCAGTGAGTGGCAGGAAAAACTGTTTTTT
len: 12
j_gene: TRBJ1-4
v_gene: TRBV10-2
abundance: NA
d_gene: NA

CDR3aa: CAWSSGAGTGELFF
CDR3nt: TGTGCCTGGTCTAGCGGGGCGGGGACCGGGGAGCTGTTTTTT
len: 14
j_gene: TRBJ2-2
v_gene: TRBV30
abundance: NA
d_gene: TRBD2

CDR3aa: CASSPLGSPGDTQYF
CDR3nt: TGCGCCAGCAGCCCCCTTGGGTCCCCAGGGGATACGCAGTATTTT
len: 15
j_gene: TRBJ2-3
v_gene: TRBV5-1
abundance: NA
d_gene: NA

CDR3aa: CASSSPSGVPYSGNTIYF
CDR3nt: TGTGCCAGCAGCTCCCCGTCAGGGGTTCCTTACTCTGGAAACACCATATATTTT
len: 18
j_gene: TRBJ1-3
v_gene: TRBV9
abundance: NA
d_gene: NA

CDR3aa: CSVVTGVSRTEAFF
CDR3nt: TGCAGCGTGGTTACAGGGGTTTCTCGGACTGAAGCTTTCTTT
len: 14
j_gene: TRBJ1-1
v_gene: TRBV29-1
abundance: NA
d_gene: TRBD1

CDR3aa: CASTLQSTGELFF
CDR3nt: TGTGCCAGTACCCTACAGAGCACCGGGGAGCTGTTTTTT
len: 13
j_gene: TRBJ2-2
v_gene: TRBV19
abundance: once
d_gene: NA

CDR3aa: CASSRSSGTQSSYEQYF
CDR3nt: TGTGCCAGTAGTCGTTCTAGCGGGACCCAAAGCTCCTACGAGCAGTACTTC
len: 17
j_gene: TRBJ2-7
v_gene: TRBV19
abundance: NA
d_gene: TRBD2

CDR3aa: CSVRGTGVENTIYF
CDR3nt: TGCAGCGTTCGGGGGACAGGGGTGGAAAACACCATATATTTT
len: 14
j_gene: TRBJ1-3
v_gene: TRBV29-1
abundance: NA
d_gene: TRBD1

CDR3aa: CASQLAGVREQYF
CDR3nt: TGTGCCAGTCAACTAGCGGGAGTCCGCGAGCAGTACTTC
len: 13
j_gene: TRBJ2-7
v_gene: TRBV6-4
abundance: NA
d_gene: TRBD2

CDR3aa: CASIFSGGATGELFF
CDR3nt: TGTGCCAGCATATTTAGCGGGGGGGCCACCGGGGAGCTGTTTTTT
len: 15
j_gene: TRBJ2-2
v_gene: TRBV6-5
abundance: once
d_gene: TRBD2

CDR3aa: CASRDLRDSSSYNSPLHF
CDR3nt: TGTGCCAGCAGGGATCTCCGGGACTCGAGCTCCTATAATTCACCCCTCCACTTT
len: 18
j_gene: TRBJ1-6
v_gene: TRBV6-4
abundance: NA
d_gene: NA

CDR3aa: CASSQAELAAYEQYF
CDR3nt: TGTGCCAGCAGCCAAGCCGAACTAGCTGCCTACGAGCAGTACTTC
len: 15
j_gene: TRBJ2-7
v_gene: TRBV3-1/TRBV3-2
abundance: NA
d_gene: NA

CDR3aa: CASSHPPPAEQFF
CDR3nt: TGTGCCAGCAGCCATCCCCCGCCAGCGGAGCAGTTCTTC
len: 13
j_gene: TRBJ2-1
v_gene: TRBV7-9
abundance: NA
d_gene: NA

CDR3aa: CASTPGTVKGNTGELFF
CDR3nt: TGCGCCAGCACCCCCGGGACAGTCAAAGGGAACACCGGGGAGCTGTTTTTT
len: 17
j_gene: TRBJ2-2
v_gene: TRBV23-1
abundance: NA
d_gene: TRBD1

CDR3aa: CASSPGGAGYTF
CDR3nt: TGTGCCAGCAGCCCGGGAGGGGCTGGCTACACCTTC
len: 12
j_gene: TRBJ1-2
v_gene: TRBV5-6
abundance: NA
d_gene: NA

CDR3aa: CASRGGGTTGELFF
CDR3nt: TGTGCCAGTAGAGGCGGGGGGACCACCGGGGAGCTGTTTTTT
len: 14
j_gene: TRBJ2-2
v_gene: TRBV19
abundance: NA
d_gene: TRBD2

CDR3aa: CASRSPGVGETQYF
CDR3nt: TGTGCCAGCAGATCCCCGGGGGTGGGAGAGACCCAGTACTTC
len: 14
j_gene: TRBJ2-5
v_gene: TRBV27
abundance: NA
d_gene: NA

CDR3aa: CASRLAAKETQYF
CDR3nt: TGTGCCAGCAGACTAGCGGCCAAGGAGACCCAGTACTTC
len: 13
j_gene: TRBJ2-5
v_gene: TRBV6-5
abundance: once
d_gene: TRBD2

CDR3aa: CASRRQTDSGDNEQFF
CDR3nt: TGTGCCAGCAGAAGACAAACGGACAGTGGGGACAATGAGCAGTTCTTC
len: 16
j_gene: TRBJ2-1
v_gene: TRBV6-6
abundance: NA
d_gene: NA

CDR3aa: CSVQGTEAFF
CDR3nt: TGCAGTGTTCAGGGGACTGAAGCTTTCTTT
len: 10
j_gene: TRBJ1-1
v_gene: TRBV20-1
abundance: NA
d_gene: NA

CDR3aa: CASSQVSREYEQYF
CDR3nt: TGTGCCAGCAGCCAAGTTTCGCGGGAGTACGAGCAGTACTTC
len: 14
j_gene: TRBJ2-7
v_gene: TRBV3-1/TRBV3-2
abundance: NA
d_gene: TRBD2

CDR3aa: CASTPTGSYNSPLHF
CDR3nt: TGTGCCAGCACCCCGACAGGGAGCTATAATTCACCCCTCCACTTT
len: 15
j_gene: TRBJ1-6
v_gene: TRBV28
abundance: NA
d_gene: TRBD1

CDR3aa: CASSQGGQGRDEQFF
CDR3nt: TGTGCCAGCAGCCAAGGGGGACAGGGTCGAGATGAGCAGTTCTTC
len: 15
j_gene: TRBJ2-1
v_gene: TRBV4-2
abundance: NA
d_gene: TRBD1

CDR3aa: CASSLVTSGRYNEQFF
CDR3nt: TGCGCCAGCAGCTTGGTGACTAGCGGGAGATACAATGAGCAGTTCTTC
len: 16
j_gene: TRBJ2-1
v_gene: TRBV5-1
abundance: once
d_gene: TRBD2

CDR3aa: CASSPWGRADQPQHF
CDR3nt: TGTGCCAGCAGCCCCTGGGGGAGGGCGGATCAGCCCCAGCATTTT
len: 15
j_gene: TRBJ1-5
v_gene: TRBV9
abundance: once
d_gene: NA